A single T cell receptor beta chain is shown here with its context. The antigen remains unidentified. These data come from a study of T-cell memory formation after mild COVID-19. Overall study results and limits: Pre-infection memory showed some responding clones, and this suggested that cross-reactive memory joined.

TCRdb passed the 5' RACE reads through MiXCR, listing each CDR3 protein once. The sample contains about 350,000 distinct CDR3 sequences, roughly an eighth of which appear only once. The germline gives CDR1 SGHRS, CDR2 YFSETQ. V was clipped by 3 bases and J by 8 bases, with 17 bases between them. This CDR3 region has 14 residues. This rearrangement joins TRBV5-1 to TRBJ1-2; D gene uncertain. The specimen sequenced was PBMCs or a T cell subset sorted from them (not recorded which). This receptor was obtained from a man aged 18 to 29 who had mild COVID-19 (a few samples of this study predate the infection). Cell type and time point are not known. CDR3 amino acids: CASSSEGLGSGYTF. CDR3 nucleotide sequence: TGCGCCAGCAGCTCGGAGGGATTAGGTAGCGGCTACACCTTC.